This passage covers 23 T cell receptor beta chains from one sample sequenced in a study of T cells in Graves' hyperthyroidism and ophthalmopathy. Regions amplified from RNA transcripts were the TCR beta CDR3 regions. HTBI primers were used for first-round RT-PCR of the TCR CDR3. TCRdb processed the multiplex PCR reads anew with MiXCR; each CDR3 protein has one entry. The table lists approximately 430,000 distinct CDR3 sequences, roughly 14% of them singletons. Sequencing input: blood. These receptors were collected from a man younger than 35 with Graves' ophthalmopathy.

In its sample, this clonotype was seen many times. The CDR3 bases are TGTGCCAGCAGCCAGGCCTTCACAGATACGCAGTATTTT. This sequence encodes CASSQAFTDTQYF. The chain recombines TRBV3-1 with TRBJ2-3; no definite D call. V shed 3 bases and J shed 2 bases, with 6 bases lying between them. The CDR3 sequence is 13 residues long. From germline, CDR1 is LGHDT and CDR2 YNNKEL (reference sequence).

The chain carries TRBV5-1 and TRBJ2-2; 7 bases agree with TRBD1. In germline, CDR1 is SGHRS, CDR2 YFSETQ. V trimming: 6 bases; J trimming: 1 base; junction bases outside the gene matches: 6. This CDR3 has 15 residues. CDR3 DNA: TGCGCCAGCAAACCGACAGGGATGAACACCGGGGAGCTGTTTTTT. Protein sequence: CASKPTGMNTGELFF.

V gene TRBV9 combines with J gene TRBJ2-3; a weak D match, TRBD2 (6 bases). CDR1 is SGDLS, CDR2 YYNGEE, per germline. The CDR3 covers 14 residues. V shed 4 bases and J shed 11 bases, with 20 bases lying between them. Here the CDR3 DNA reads TGTGCCAGCAGCATCGGGGACGGACTATCCGGGCAGTATTTT. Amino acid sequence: CASSIGDGLSGQYF.

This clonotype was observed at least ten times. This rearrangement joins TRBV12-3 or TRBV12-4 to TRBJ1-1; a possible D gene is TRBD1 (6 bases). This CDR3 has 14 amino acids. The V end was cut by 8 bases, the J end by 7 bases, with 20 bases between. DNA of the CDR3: TGTGCCAGCTCCATGACAGGATTGGCATTTGAAGCTTTCTTT. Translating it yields CASSMTGLAFEAFF.

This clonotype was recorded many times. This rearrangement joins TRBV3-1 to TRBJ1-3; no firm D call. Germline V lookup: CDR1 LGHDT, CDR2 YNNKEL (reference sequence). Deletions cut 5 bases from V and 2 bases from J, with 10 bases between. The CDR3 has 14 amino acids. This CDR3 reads CASSLGVTGNTIYF. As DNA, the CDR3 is TGTGCCAGCAGCTTAGGAGTGACTGGAAACACCATATATTTT.

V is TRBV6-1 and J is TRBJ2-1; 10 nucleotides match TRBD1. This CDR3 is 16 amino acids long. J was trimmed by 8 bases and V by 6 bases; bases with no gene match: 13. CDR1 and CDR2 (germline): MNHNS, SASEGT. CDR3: CASSPGQGVGGDEQFF. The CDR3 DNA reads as TGTGCCAGCAGCCCCGGACAGGGGGTCGGCGGGGATGAGCAGTTCTTC.

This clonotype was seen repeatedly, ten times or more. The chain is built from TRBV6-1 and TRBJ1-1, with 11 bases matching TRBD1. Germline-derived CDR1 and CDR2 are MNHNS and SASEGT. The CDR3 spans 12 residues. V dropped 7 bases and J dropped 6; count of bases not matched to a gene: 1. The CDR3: CASMDRGPEAFF. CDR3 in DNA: TGTGCCAGCATGGACAGGGGGCCTGAAGCTTTCTTT.

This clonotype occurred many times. The CDR3 region is CATHPLAAGQAYEQYF. CDR3 DNA: TGTGCCACCCACCCGCTAGCAGCGGGACAAGCCTACGAGCAGTACTTC. This sequence joins TRBV6-1 and TRBJ2-7; TRBD2 is a possible D gene (7 bases). This CDR3 is built from 16 residues. Per the germline V gene, CDR1 is MNHNS and CDR2 is SASEGT. The V and J ends lost 10 bases and 2 bases respectively, with 24 bases between them.

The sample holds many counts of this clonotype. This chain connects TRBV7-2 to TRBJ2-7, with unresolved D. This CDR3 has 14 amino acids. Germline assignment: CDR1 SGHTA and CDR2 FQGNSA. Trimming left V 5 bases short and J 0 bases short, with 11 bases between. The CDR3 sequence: CASSPQSSSYEQYF. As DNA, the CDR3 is TGTGCCAGCAGCCCCCAGTCCAGCTCCTACGAGCAGTACTTC.

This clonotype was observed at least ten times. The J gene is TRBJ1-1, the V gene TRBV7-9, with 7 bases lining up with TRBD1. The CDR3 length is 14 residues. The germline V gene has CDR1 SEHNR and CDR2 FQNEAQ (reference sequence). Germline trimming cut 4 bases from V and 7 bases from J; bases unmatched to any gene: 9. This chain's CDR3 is CASSSKDRIGEAFF. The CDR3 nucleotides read TGTGCCAGCAGCTCAAAGGACAGGATTGGTGAAGCTTTCTTT.

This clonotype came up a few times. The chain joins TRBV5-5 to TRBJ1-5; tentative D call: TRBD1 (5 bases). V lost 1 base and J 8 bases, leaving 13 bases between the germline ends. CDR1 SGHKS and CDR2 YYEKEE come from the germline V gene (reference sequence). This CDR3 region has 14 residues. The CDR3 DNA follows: TGTGCCAGCAGCTTGTGGGACCTCAGAGAGCCCCAGCATTTT. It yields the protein CASSLWDLREPQHF.

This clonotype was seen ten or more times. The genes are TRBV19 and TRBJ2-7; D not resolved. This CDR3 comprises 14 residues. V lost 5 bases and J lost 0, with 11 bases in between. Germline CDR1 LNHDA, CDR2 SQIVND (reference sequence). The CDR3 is CASSSDADSYEQYF. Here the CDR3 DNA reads TGTGCCAGTAGTTCCGATGCGGACTCCTACGAGCAGTACTTC.

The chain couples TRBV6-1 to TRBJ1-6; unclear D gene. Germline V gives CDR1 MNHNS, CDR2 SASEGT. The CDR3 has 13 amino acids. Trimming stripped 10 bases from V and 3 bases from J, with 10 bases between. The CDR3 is CAIGPGYNSPLHF. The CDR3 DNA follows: TGTGCCATCGGACCTGGCTATAATTCACCCCTCCACTTT.

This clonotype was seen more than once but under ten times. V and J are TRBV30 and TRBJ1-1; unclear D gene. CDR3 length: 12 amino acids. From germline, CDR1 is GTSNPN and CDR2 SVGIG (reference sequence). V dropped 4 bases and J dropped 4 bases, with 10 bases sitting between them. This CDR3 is CAWKALATEAFF. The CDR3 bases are TGTGCCTGGAAAGCCTTGGCCACTGAAGCTTTCTTT.

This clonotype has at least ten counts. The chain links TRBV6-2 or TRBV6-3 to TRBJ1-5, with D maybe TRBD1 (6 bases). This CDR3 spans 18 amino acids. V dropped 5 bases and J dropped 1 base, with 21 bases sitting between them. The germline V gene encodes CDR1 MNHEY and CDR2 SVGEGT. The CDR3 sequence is CASSPLLWGGASNQPQHF. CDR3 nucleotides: TGTGCCAGCAGTCCCCTCCTTTGGGGGGGCGCCAGCAATCAGCCCCAGCATTTT.

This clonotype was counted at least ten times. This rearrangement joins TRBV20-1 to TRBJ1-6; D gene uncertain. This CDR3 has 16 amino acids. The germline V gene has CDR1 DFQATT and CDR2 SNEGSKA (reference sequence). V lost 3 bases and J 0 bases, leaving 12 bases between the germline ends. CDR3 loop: CSARGIPASYNSPLHF. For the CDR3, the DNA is TGCAGTGCTAGGGGGATCCCGGCCTCCTATAATTCACCCCTCCACTTT.

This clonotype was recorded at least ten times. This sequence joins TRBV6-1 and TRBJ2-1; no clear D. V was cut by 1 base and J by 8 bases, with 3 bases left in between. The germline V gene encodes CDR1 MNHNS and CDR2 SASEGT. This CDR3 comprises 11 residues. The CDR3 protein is CASSEDDEQFF. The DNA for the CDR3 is TGTGCCAGCAGTGAAGACGATGAGCAGTTCTTC.

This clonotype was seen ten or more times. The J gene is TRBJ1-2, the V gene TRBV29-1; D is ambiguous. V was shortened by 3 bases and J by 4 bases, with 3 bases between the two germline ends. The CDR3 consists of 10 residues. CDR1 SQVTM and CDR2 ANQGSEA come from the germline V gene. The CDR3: CSVDSYGYTF. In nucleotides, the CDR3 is TGCAGCGTTGACAGCTATGGCTACACCTTC. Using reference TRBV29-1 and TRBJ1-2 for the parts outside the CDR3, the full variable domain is SAVISQKPSRDICQRGTSLTIQCQVDSQVTMMFWYRQQPGQSLTLIATANQGSEATYESGFVIDKFPISRPNLTFSTLTVSNMSPEDSSIYLCSVDSYGYTFGSGTRLTVV.

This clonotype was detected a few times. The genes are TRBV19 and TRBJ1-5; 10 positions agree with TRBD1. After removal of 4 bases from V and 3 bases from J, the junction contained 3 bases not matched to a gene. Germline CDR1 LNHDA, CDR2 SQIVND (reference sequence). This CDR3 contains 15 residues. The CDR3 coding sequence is TGTGCCAGTAGTAGGGGACAGGGGCACAATCAGCCCCAGCATTTT. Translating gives CASSRGQGHNQPQHF.

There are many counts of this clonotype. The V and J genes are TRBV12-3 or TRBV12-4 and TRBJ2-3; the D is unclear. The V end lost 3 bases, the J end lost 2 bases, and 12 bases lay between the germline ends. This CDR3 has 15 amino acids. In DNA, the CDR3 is TGTGCCAGCAGTTTCGGACCGGCCTACACAGATACGCAGTATTTT. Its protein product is CASSFGPAYTDTQYF.

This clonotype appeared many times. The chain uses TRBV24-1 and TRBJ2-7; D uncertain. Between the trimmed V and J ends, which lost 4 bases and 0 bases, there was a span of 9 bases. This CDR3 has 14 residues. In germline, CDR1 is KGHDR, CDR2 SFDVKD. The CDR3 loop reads CATSDTSSSYEQYF. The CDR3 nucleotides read TGTGCCACCAGTGACACATCCAGCTCCTACGAGCAGTACTTC.

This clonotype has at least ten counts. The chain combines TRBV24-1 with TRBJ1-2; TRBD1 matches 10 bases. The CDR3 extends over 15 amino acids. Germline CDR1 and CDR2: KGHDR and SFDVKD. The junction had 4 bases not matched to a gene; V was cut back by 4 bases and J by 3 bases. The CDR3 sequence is CATSDPGTGDYGYTF. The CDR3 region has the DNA TGTGCCACCAGTGACCCTGGGACAGGGGACTATGGCTACACCTTC.

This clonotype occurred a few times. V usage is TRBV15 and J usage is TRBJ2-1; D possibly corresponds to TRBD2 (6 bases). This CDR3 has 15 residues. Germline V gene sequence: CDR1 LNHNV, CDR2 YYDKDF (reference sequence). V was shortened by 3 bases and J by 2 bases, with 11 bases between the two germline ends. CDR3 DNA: TGTGCCACCAGCAGGATCCGGGGGACCTACAATGAGCAGTTCTTC. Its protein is CATSRIRGTYNEQFF.